Detailed here is one T cell receptor (beta chain). Antigen specificity is unknown. The data were taken from a study of T cell responses to AZD1222 COVID-19 vaccine. Germline loops: CDR1 SGDLS, CDR2 YYNGEE. The CDR3 length is 14 residues. The V end was cut by 1 base, the J end by 4 bases, with 11 bases between. Whole-study findings and limits: Only after the peak T cell response were repertoires sampled. Seropositive AZD1222 recipients at baseline numbered only five or six. Most donors were white British and more were female, and clonal diversity was possibly underestimated. CD4 TCRs covered the whole spike, strongest at regions 160-218 and 743-854.

This table comes from immunoSEQ multiplex PCR, and its TCRdb copy is limited to in-frame clones, with some not included. The sample includes under 150,000 clones, approximately 89% of them seen just once. This clonotype was sampled from an adult in good health. Specimen: peripheral blood, collected on day 0 of AZD1222 vaccination. The chain is built from TRBV9 and TRBJ1-1; weak D call: TRBD1 (5 bases). In DNA form, the CDR3 reads TGTGCCAGCAGCGTACGGGGGGTCGGCACTGAAGCTTTCTTT. Residues: CASSVRGVGTEAFF.